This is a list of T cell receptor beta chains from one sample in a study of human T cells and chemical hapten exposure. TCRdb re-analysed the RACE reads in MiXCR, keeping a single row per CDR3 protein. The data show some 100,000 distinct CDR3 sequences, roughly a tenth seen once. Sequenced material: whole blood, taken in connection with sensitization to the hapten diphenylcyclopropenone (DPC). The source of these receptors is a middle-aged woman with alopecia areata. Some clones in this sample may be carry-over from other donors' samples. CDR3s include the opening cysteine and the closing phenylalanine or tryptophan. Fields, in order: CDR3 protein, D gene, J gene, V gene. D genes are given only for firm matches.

CDR3 protein: CASSLDRLAGRSGNTIYF; D gene: NA; J gene: TRBJ1-3; V gene: TRBV7-2
CDR3 protein: CASSGQPGNEQFF; D gene: NA; J gene: TRBJ2-1; V gene: TRBV6-4
CDR3 protein: CASSTDSHSPLHF; D gene: NA; J gene: TRBJ1-6; V gene: TRBV6-6
CDR3 protein: CASSQDLLTRDQPQHF; D gene: NA; J gene: TRBJ1-5; V gene: TRBV4-3
CDR3 protein: CASISGQGVKDGYTF; D gene: NA; J gene: TRBJ1-2; V gene: TRBV21-1
CDR3 protein: CASSMPLVQENTGELFF; D gene: NA; J gene: TRBJ2-2; V gene: TRBV19
CDR3 protein: CASSFGTSGGLSTDTQYF; D gene: TRBD2; J gene: TRBJ2-3; V gene: TRBV7-2
CDR3 protein: CASSSPSDSEQYF; D gene: NA; J gene: TRBJ2-7; V gene: TRBV6-6
CDR3 protein: CASSTGDRSNQPQHF; D gene: TRBD1; J gene: TRBJ1-5; V gene: TRBV7-9
CDR3 protein: CASSQDEARYGYTF; D gene: NA; J gene: TRBJ1-2; V gene: TRBV3-1